This TCR delta chain originates from a study of Vδ1+ human thymocytes. General study findings and limits: Highly polyclonal TRG and TRD repertoires with Gaussian CDR3 length distributions appeared in thymus.

The junction had 34 bases not matched to a gene; V was cut back by 0 bases and J by 0 bases. Germline CDR1 is TSWWSYY and CDR2 is QGS. This CDR3 is built from 26 residues. The template was reverse-transcribed extracted RNA. Multiplex PCR used pooled V-gene forward primers and a constant-region reverse primer to amplify CDR3s. TCRdb re-identified clones in the multiplex PCR reads via CATT. The sample consists of 80,000 or so delta-chain clones, around 35% of them appearing once. For this clone: The antigen remains unidentified.

This TCR was recovered from a boy under two years old who had congenital heart surgery. Source material: Vdelta1+ gamma-delta thymocytes from the thymus. Subset defined: FACS-sorted CD3+ TCRalphabeta- TCRVdelta1+ TCRVdelta2- thymocytes. The genes are TRDV1 and TRDJ1; 7 bases are a match to TRDD3. CDR3 in amino acids: CALGELKAGPKFVLGPSRPYTDKLIF. CDR3 bases: TGTGCTCTTGGGGAACTAAAAGCCGGACCTAAATTCGTACTGGGGCCGTCCCGGCCCTACACCGATAAACTCATCTTT.